This TCR beta chain came from a study of T cell responses to AZD1222 COVID-19 vaccine. Study-wide findings and caveats: Reportedly, close to half of spike-specific TCRs are directed against unmutated variant regions. At baseline, just 6 or 7 AZD1222 recipients tested seropositive. Spike was spanned by vaccine-associated CD4 TCRs, which were dominant at 160-218 and 743-854. Donor demographics were predominantly white British with a female majority; clonal diversity may be underestimated.

Details on this clone: Its specificity is unknown.

Produced via immunoSEQ multiplex PCR; TCRdb's table is partial and in-frame only. This table has approximately 76,000 clones, 82% appearing once. This CDR3 is built from 13 residues. CDR1 SGHTA and CDR2 FQGNSA come from the germline V gene. V lost 3 bases and J lost 4, with 9 bases in between. The sample was peripheral blood, taken on day 0 of AZD1222 vaccination. This chain connects TRBV7-2 to TRBJ2-5; no clear D. The receptor was derived from an adult in good health. CDR3 residues: CASSFGLGETQYF. DNA for the CDR3: TGTGCCAGCAGCTTTGGCCTGGGAGAGACCCAGTACTTC.